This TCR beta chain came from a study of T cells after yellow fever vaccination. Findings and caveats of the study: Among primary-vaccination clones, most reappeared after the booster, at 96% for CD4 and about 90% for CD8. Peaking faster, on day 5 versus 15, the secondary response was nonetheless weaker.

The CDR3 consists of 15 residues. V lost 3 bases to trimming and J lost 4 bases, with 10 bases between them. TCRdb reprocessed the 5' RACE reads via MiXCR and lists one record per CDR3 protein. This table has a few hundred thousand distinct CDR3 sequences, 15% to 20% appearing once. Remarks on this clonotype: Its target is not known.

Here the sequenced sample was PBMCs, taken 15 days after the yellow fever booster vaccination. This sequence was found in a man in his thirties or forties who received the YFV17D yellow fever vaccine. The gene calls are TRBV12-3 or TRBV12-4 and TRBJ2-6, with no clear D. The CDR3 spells CASSLRWEGANVLTF. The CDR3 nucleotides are TGTGCCAGCAGTTTGAGGTGGGAAGGGGCCAACGTCCTGACTTTC.